A single sample gave rise to the 14 T cell receptor beta chains below, sequenced in a study of tumor T cells in aggressive B-cell lymphoma. TCRdb's table, derived via immunoSEQ multiplex PCR, lists solely in-frame clones and lacks some. The sample holds about 5,600 clones, 82% seen once. Sequenced material: tumor tissue. The receptors come from an adult with diffuse large B cell lymphoma.

In regard to this clone: Additional DNA sequences in this sample encode the identical CDR3. This sequence joins TRBV5-4 and TRBJ2-4; 8 positions agree with TRBD1. V lost 4 bases, J lost 8 bases, and 8 bases stayed unmatched. CDR1 SGHNT and CDR2 YYREEE come from the germline V gene (reference sequence). This CDR3 contains 14 residues. The CDR3 bases are TGTGCCAGCAGCCGGACAGGGTTGGAGGACATTCAGTACTTC. Amino acids: CASSRTGLEDIQYF. Drawing the rest from reference TRBV5-4 and TRBJ2-4, the complete variable domain is ETGVTQSPTHLIKTRGQQVTLRCSSQSGHNTVSWYQQALGQGPQFIFQYYREEENGRGNFPPRFSGLQFPNYSSELNVNALELDDSALYLCASSRTGLEDIQYFGAGTRLSVL.

The chain's CDR3 is CASSPGSIPSYEQYF. In DNA form, the CDR3 reads TGTGCCAGCAGCCCAGGGTCTATTCCCTCCTACGAGCAGTACTTC. The gene calls are TRBV5-5 and TRBJ2-7; TRBD1 might be the D (5 bases). CDR3 length: 15 residues. Trimming took off 4 bases at V and 0 bases at J, with 14 bases between the two ends. Germline V CDR1 and CDR2: SGHKS, YYEKEE (reference sequence).

The V and J genes are TRBV7-8 and TRBJ2-3, with TRBD1 matching over 8 bases. The CDR3 length is 15 residues. The junction had 4 bases not matched to a gene; V was cut back by 1 base and J by 4 bases. Germline assignment: CDR1 SGHVS and CDR2 FQNEAQ. The CDR3 DNA sequence: TGTGCCAGCAGCTTAGTGGCAGGGGGCCCAGATACGCAGTATTTT. The encoded protein is CASSLVAGGPDTQYF.

V is TRBV18 and J is TRBJ1-4, with a possible D match to TRBD1 (5 bases). Trimming removed 3 bases from V and 7 bases from J, with 9 bases in between. Germline V gene data show CDR1 as KGHSH and CDR2 as LQKENI. The CDR3 is made up of 13 amino acids. CDR3 nucleotide sequence: TGTGCCAGCTCACCCAGGGAGGTTGAAAAACTGTTTTTT. Its protein product is CASSPREVEKLFF. The full variable domain, in which reference TRBV18 and TRBJ1-4 provide the parts outside the CDR3, is NAGVMQNPRHLVRRRGQEARLRCSPMKGHSHVYWYRQLPEEGLKFMVYLQKENIIDESGMPKERFSAEFPKEGPSILRIQQVVRGDSAAYFCASSPREVEKLFFGSGTQLSVL.

The chain recombines TRBV2 with TRBJ2-1; 7 bases are a match to TRBD2. This CDR3 has 14 amino acids. J gave up 0 bases and V 9 bases, and 5 bases lay outside the gene matches. Germline assignment: CDR1 SNHLY and CDR2 FYNNEI. Written as DNA, the CDR3 is TGTGCCAGGGGACTACCGAGCTCCTACAATGAGCAGTTCTTC. It specifies CARGLPSSYNEQFF.

V usage is TRBV7-8 and J usage is TRBJ2-2; possibly TRBD2 for D (5 bases). Trimming cost V 3 bases and J 8 bases, with 10 bases left between them. The germline V gene encodes CDR1 SGHVS and CDR2 FQNEAQ. This CDR3 has 13 residues. Here the CDR3 reads CASSFREGGELFF. The CDR3 DNA reads as TGTGCCAGCAGCTTCAGAGAGGGAGGGGAGCTGTTTTTT.

This sequence joins TRBV10-1 and TRBJ2-5, with no clear D. V lost 0 bases to trimming and J lost 5 bases, with 10 bases between them. The CDR3 is 14 residues long. Germline lookup yields CDR1 WNHNN and CDR2 SYGVQD (reference sequence). The DNA of the CDR3 is TGCGCCAGCAGTGAGTCGCCCAGGAAGGAGACCCAGTACTTC. Translated, it gives CASSESPRKETQYF.

This sequence joins TRBV19 and TRBJ2-5; a weak D match, TRBD1 (5 bases). Germline CDR1 and CDR2: LNHDA and SQIVND (reference sequence). The CDR3 is 12 residues long. Trimming removed 4 bases at V and 3 bases at J, with 6 bases between. The CDR3 loop reads CASSRTKETQYF. In DNA, the CDR3 is TGTGCCAGTAGTAGGACAAAAGAGACCCAGTACTTC. Using reference TRBV19 and TRBJ2-5 for the parts outside the CDR3, the full variable domain is DGGITQSPKYLFRKEGQNVTLSCEQNLNHDAMYWYRQDPGQGLRLIYYSQIVNDFQKGDIAEGYSVSREKKESFPLTVTSAQKNPTAFYLCASSRTKETQYFGPGTRLLVL.

The J gene is TRBJ2-5, the V gene TRBV5-1, with 7 bases matching TRBD1. Germline CDR1 reads SGHRS; CDR2 reads YFSETQ. CDR3 length equals 16 residues. V lost 0 bases, J lost 3 bases, and 8 bases stayed unmatched. For the CDR3, the DNA is TGCGCCAGCAGCTTGGCCGCTCAGGGGGACGAAGAGACCCAGTACTTC. Protein product: CASSLAAQGDEETQYF.

This clone was seen a few times. The junction does not match germline at one end; this may be a read error. The V call is TRBV18, the J call TRBJ1-3, with 7 bases lining up with TRBD1. This CDR3 contains 16 residues. The germline V gene has CDR1 KGHSH and CDR2 LQKENI. As DNA, the CDR3 is TGTGCCAGCTCACCATGGGACAGCGAATCTGAAAACACCATATATTTT. It specifies CASSPWDSESENTIYF.

For the CDR3, the DNA is TGTGCCAGCAGCCCGGGGGGGATCGCTGAAAAACTGTTTTTT. It is translated as CASSPGGIAEKLFF. The V call is TRBV5-5, the J call TRBJ1-4; a possible D gene is TRBD1 (5 bases). This CDR3 is built from 14 residues. Germline-derived CDR1 and CDR2 are SGHKS and YYEKEE (reference sequence). Trimming removed 4 bases at V and 7 bases at J, with 14 bases between. Combining the CDR3 with reference TRBV5-5 and TRBJ1-4 gives the whole variable domain DAGVTQSPTHLIKTRGQQVTLRCSPISGHKSVSWYQQVLGQGPQFIFQYYEKEERGRGNFPDRFSARQFPNYSSELNVNALLLGDSALYLCASSPGGIAEKLFFGSGTQLSVL.

V is TRBV20-1 and J is TRBJ2-1, with D perhaps TRBD2 (6 bases). V dropped 3 bases and J dropped 13 bases, with 10 bases sitting between them. The CDR3 consists of 10 residues. Germline assignment: CDR1 DFQATT and CDR2 SNEGSKA (reference sequence). CDR3 region: CSASSREQFF. CDR3 sequence (DNA): TGCAGTGCTAGCTCGCGGGAACAGTTCTTC.

The CDR3 is CASSTGIAGELFF. The CDR3, as DNA: TGTGCCAGCAGCACCGGGATAGCCGGGGAGCTGTTTTTT. The V and J genes are TRBV11-2 and TRBJ2-2; possibly TRBD2 for D (5 bases). The CDR3 is 13 residues long. V was clipped by 5 bases and J by 6 bases, with 10 bases between them. The germline V gene encodes CDR1 SGHAT and CDR2 FQNNGV.

The chain joins TRBV7-9 to TRBJ2-7; TRBD2 matches 10 bases. Germline-derived CDR1 and CDR2 are SEHNR and FQNEAQ (reference sequence). J was trimmed by 3 bases and V by 3 bases; bases with no gene match: 2. There are 14 residues in the CDR3. DNA of the CDR3: TGTGCCAGCAGCTTGCTAGCGGGAGACTACGAGCAGTACTTC. Translation gives CASSLLAGDYEQYF.